What follows describes a single TCR beta chain. One end of the junction fails to match germline, which may point to a read error. The repertoire was sequenced with immunoSEQ multiplex PCR; TCRdb's copy has only in-frame clones and lacks some. The sample gives some 79,000 clones, more than 85% of which show up once; over 3.5% is in the top ten. CDR1 and CDR2 (germline): MNHEY, SMNVEV (reference sequence). This CDR3 is built from 10 residues. These data are taken from a study of control samples from healthy donors and cancer patients. The V call is TRBV27, the J call TRBJ2-5; D remains ambiguous. TRBJ2-7 explains the end of the DNA better; the J call may be wrong. The sample was blood. This receptor was obtained from a woman between 50 and 59 years old in good health. CDR3 sequence (DNA): TGCGTTACCGGTCCCTACGAGCAGTACTTC. Translating it yields CVTGPYEQYF.